This passage covers 29 T cell receptor beta chains from one sample sequenced in a study of blood T cell repertoires in COVID-19. Repertoires were generated with immunoSEQ multiplex PCR, while TCRdb's copy carries only in-frame clones and drops some. The sample lists 150,000 to 200,000 clones; 75% to 90% were seen once. Sequencing was done on a sample of peripheral blood. The source of these receptors is a man aged 55 to 70 with acute or convalescent COVID-19.

The chain carries TRBV27 and TRBJ2-3, with 14 bases lining up with TRBD2. The V gene end was trimmed by 5 bases and the J gene end by 4 bases; junction bases not matched to a gene: 8. The CDR3 has 17 residues. From germline, CDR1 is MNHEY and CDR2 SMNVEV (reference sequence). The CDR3 nucleotides read TGTGCCAGCAGTCCGACACCGGGACTAGCGGGAGCAGATACGCAGTATTTT. Translating it yields CASSPTPGLAGADTQYF.

The chain recombines TRBV11-2 with TRBJ1-5; no firm D call. V lost 0 bases to trimming and J lost 0 bases, with 6 bases between them. The germline CDR1 and CDR2 sequences are SGHAT and FQNNGV. The CDR3 sequence is 15 residues long. The CDR3 region is CASSLDPNSNQPQHF. In DNA form, the CDR3 reads TGTGCCAGCAGCTTAGATCCTAATAGCAATCAGCCCCAGCATTTT.

In DNA form, the CDR3 reads TGCGCCAGCAGTACGGGACAGGGGAATGAAGCTTTCTTT. As protein: CASSTGQGNEAFF. V is TRBV5-1 and J is TRBJ1-1, with 10 bases aligning to TRBD1. The trim removed 5 bases at V and 7 bases at J, leaving 5 bases unmatched. Germline values: CDR1 SGHRS, CDR2 YFSETQ. This CDR3 spans 13 amino acids.

The chain carries TRBV5-1 and TRBJ2-7; TRBD2 matches 12 bases. Germline V gene lookup returns CDR1 SGHRS and CDR2 YFSETQ. With V trimmed by 4 bases and J by 6 bases, 5 bases remained unmatched. CDR3 size: 14 residues. The CDR3 reads CASSPTSGSTEQYF. The CDR3 coding sequence is TGCGCCAGCAGCCCGACTAGCGGGAGTACCGAGCAGTACTTC.

The chain employs TRBV12-3 or TRBV12-4 and TRBJ2-1; the match to TRBD2 covers 9 bases. The J segment lost 15 bases and the V segment lost 5 bases, leaving 11 bases of the junction unmatched. This CDR3 spans 13 amino acids. The CDR3 protein is CASSLPSGAVGFF. The CDR3 nucleotides are TGTGCCAGCAGTCTTCCTAGCGGGGCCGTCGGGTTCTTC.

On this clone itself: This sample includes further DNA sequences coding for the same CDR3. The J gene is TRBJ1-2, the V gene TRBV2, with D maybe TRBD1 (6 bases). From germline, CDR1 is SNHLY and CDR2 FYNNEI. V lost 3 bases and J lost 3, with 8 bases in between. The CDR3 is made up of 13 amino acids. For the CDR3, the DNA is TGTGCCAGCAGTGACAGGGGATACTATGGCTACACCTTC. Translating it yields CASSDRGYYGYTF.

The rearrangement links TRBV6-1 to TRBJ1-2; maybe TRBD1 (5 bases). This CDR3 has 14 residues. Trimming pared 2 bases from V and 4 bases from J, leaving 11 bases between. Germline lookup yields CDR1 MNHNS and CDR2 SASEGT. The CDR3 DNA follows: TGTGCCAGCAGTGAACAGGGTGCCGGCTATGGCTACACCTTC. Translating it yields CASSEQGAGYGYTF.

This rearrangement joins TRBV7-2 to TRBJ1-2; 9 nucleotides align to TRBD1. The CDR3 is made up of 16 amino acids. Germline lookup yields CDR1 SGHTA and CDR2 FQGNSA. V lost 1 base, J lost 5 bases, and 8 bases stayed unmatched. The CDR3 region is CASSLGRDRVRYGYTF. CDR3 nucleotides: TGTGCCAGCAGCTTAGGACGGGACAGGGTACGATATGGCTACACCTTC.

CDR3: CASSAEALGSALHF. CDR3 DNA sequence: TGTGCCAGCAGTGCGGAGGCCCTCGGATCGGCCCTCCACTTT. The J gene is TRBJ1-6, the V gene TRBV2; D not resolved. The CDR3 is 14 amino acids. V lost 4 bases to trimming and J lost 14 bases, with 18 bases between them. Germline CDR1 SNHLY, CDR2 FYNNEI.

The chain recombines TRBV12-3 or TRBV12-4 with TRBJ2-5; 10 bases align to TRBD1. The V gene end was trimmed by 8 bases and the J gene end by 3 bases; junction bases not matched to a gene: 3. CDR3 length: 13 amino acids. Here the CDR3 DNA reads TGTGCCAGCCTTGGACAGGGGGAAGAGACCCAGTACTTC. It codes for CASLGQGEETQYF.

The genes are TRBV5-5 and TRBJ2-7, with TRBD1 matching over 7 bases. This CDR3 spans 16 amino acids. V dropped 2 bases and J dropped 0; count of bases not matched to a gene: 8. Germline V gene data show CDR1 as SGHKS and CDR2 as YYEKEE (reference sequence). CDR3 residues: CASSFITGTDSYEQYF. The CDR3 nucleotides read TGTGCCAGCAGCTTTATTACCGGGACAGACTCCTACGAGCAGTACTTC.

The CDR3 loop is CASSPFTSGRDNEQFF. As DNA, the CDR3 is TGTGCCAGCAGCCCATTCACTAGCGGGAGAGACAATGAGCAGTTCTTC. The chain is built from TRBV5-8 and TRBJ2-1, with 11 bases fitting TRBD2. CDR1 SGHTS and CDR2 YDEGEE come from the germline V gene. Unmatched junction bases numbered 8, after V lost 4 bases and J lost 5 bases. The CDR3 loop spans 16 amino acids.

This chain uses TRBV13 with TRBJ1-2, with a tentative D call TRBD1 (6 bases). The CDR3 runs 13 residues. V was cut by 5 bases and J by 6 bases, with 13 bases left in between. Germline CDR1 PRHDT, CDR2 FYEKMQ (reference sequence). The CDR3 DNA reads as TGTGCCAGCAGCCCTGGGACATCAAATGGCTACACCTTC. It encodes CASSPGTSNGYTF. Looking up the rest from reference TRBV13 and TRBJ1-2 gives the full variable domain: AAGVIQSPRHLIKEKRETATLKCYPIPRHDTVYWYQQGPGQDPQFLISFYEKMQSDKGSIPDRFSAQQFSDYHSELNMSSLELGDSALYFCASSPGTSNGYTFGSGTRLTVV.

The rearrangement links TRBV5-6 to TRBJ2-3; D unclear. CDR1 SGHDT and CDR2 YYEEEE come from the germline V gene. CDR3 length equals 16 residues. The V gene lost 1 base and the J gene lost 0 bases, with 12 bases spanning the gap. CDR3 residues: CASSLISAPSTDTQYF. In DNA, the CDR3 is TGTGCCAGCAGCTTGATCAGCGCCCCTAGCACAGATACGCAGTATTTT.

The V and J genes are TRBV7-9 and TRBJ1-1, with D possibly TRBD1 on 5 matching bases. V lost 2 bases and J lost 6, with 13 bases in between. The CDR3 is 14 residues long. Per the germline V gene, CDR1 is SEHNR and CDR2 is FQNEAQ (reference sequence). CDR3: CASSLIGGDAEAFF. CDR3 DNA: TGTGCCAGCAGCTTAATCGGGGGGGACGCTGAAGCTTTCTTT.

The sample holds a few counts of this clone. The CDR3 loop is CASSPRTNTGELFF. The CDR3 DNA reads as TGTGCCAGCAGCCCGAGGACGAACACCGGGGAGCTGTTTTTT. The J gene is TRBJ2-2, the V gene TRBV5-5; D not certain. The V end lost 4 bases, the J end lost 0 bases, and 7 bases lay between the germline ends. This CDR3 spans 14 amino acids. Germline CDR1 reads SGHKS; CDR2 reads YYEKEE (reference sequence).

This chain connects TRBV2 to TRBJ2-4; a weak D match, TRBD2 (5 bases). In germline, CDR1 is SNHLY, CDR2 FYNNEI. Deletions cut 0 bases from V and 6 bases from J, with 9 bases between. The CDR3 is made up of 14 amino acids. This CDR3 reads CASSEALRGNIQYF. CDR3 sequence (DNA): TGTGCCAGCAGTGAAGCGCTTCGGGGAAACATTCAGTACTTC.

In its sample, this clone was seen once. The gene calls are TRBV9 and TRBJ2-3, with 12 bases lining up with TRBD2. This CDR3 has 17 residues. The germline gives CDR1 SGDLS, CDR2 YYNGEE. The ends lost 4 bases at V and 5 bases at J; junction bases unmatched: 11. DNA of the CDR3: TGTGCCAGCAGCCCCAGGACTAGCGGGAACCTTCTAGATACGCAGTATTTT. This encodes CASSPRTSGNLLDTQYF.

J is TRBJ2-1 and V is TRBV6-2 or TRBV6-3, with D perhaps TRBD2 (5 bases). V lost 5 bases, J lost 8 bases, and 10 bases lay in between. The CDR3 is 12 residues long. The germline CDR1 and CDR2 sequences are MNHEY and SVGEGT. The CDR3 DNA is TGTGCCAGCAGTCCGGAGGTCTATGAGCAGTTCTTC. It specifies CASSPEVYEQFF.

The rearrangement uses TRBV5-1 and TRBJ2-2, with 8 bases lining up with TRBD1. The V gene's germline CDR1 is SGHRS and CDR2 YFSETQ. CDR3 length equals 15 residues. V lost 4 bases to trimming and J lost 2 bases; unmatched junction nucleotides: 4. CDR3 DNA sequence: TGCGCCAGCAGCCCCCAGGGGGCAAACACCGGGGAGCTGTTTTTT. This sequence encodes CASSPQGANTGELFF.

The chain employs TRBV5-6 and TRBJ1-5, with D unresolved. The CDR3 spans 15 residues. Germline loops: CDR1 SGHDT, CDR2 YYEEEE. V was shortened by 2 bases and J by 2 bases, with 11 bases between the two germline ends. CDR3 loop: CASSFRGYGNQPQHF. The CDR3 DNA sequence: TGTGCCAGCAGCTTTCGCGGTTACGGCAATCAGCCCCAGCATTTT.

The CDR3 protein is CASSYSIPDTQYF. In DNA, the CDR3 is TGTGCCAGCAGTTACTCCATCCCAGATACGCAGTATTTT. The J gene is TRBJ2-3, the V gene TRBV6-5; D gene uncertain. Germline CDR1 reads MNHEY; CDR2 reads SVGAGI. The CDR3 is made up of 13 amino acids. V was clipped by 0 bases and J by 4 bases, with 5 bases between them.

V is TRBV7-2 and J is TRBJ2-7; D gene ambiguous. The V gene's germline CDR1 is SGHTA and CDR2 FQGNSA. This CDR3 has 14 residues. V was cut by 5 bases and J by 2 bases, with 13 bases left in between. CDR3 sequence reads: CASSTPRLAYEQYF. As DNA, the CDR3 is TGTGCCAGCAGCACCCCCCGACTGGCCTACGAGCAGTACTTC.

This clone occurred a few times. The CDR3 DNA reads TGCGCCAGCAGCTTTTCCGGGATAGGGGAGCTGTTTTTT. Translating it yields CASSFSGIGELFF. The V call is TRBV5-1, the J call TRBJ2-2; maybe TRBD2 (5 bases). Germline V CDR1 and CDR2: SGHRS, YFSETQ. The CDR3 has 13 residues. Trimming shortened V by 2 bases and J by 8 bases, and 10 bases separated the two germline ends.

This chain links TRBV6-4 with TRBJ2-1; TRBD2 agrees at 11 bases. With 0 bases clipped from V and 3 bases from J, the junction kept 1 base outside the gene matches. Per the germline V gene, CDR1 is MRHNA and CDR2 is SNTAGT. There are 16 residues in the CDR3. As DNA, the CDR3 is TGTGCCAGCAGTGACTCGGGGACTAGCGGCTACAATGAGCAGTTCTTC. As protein: CASSDSGTSGYNEQFF.

The chain joins TRBV27 to TRBJ2-1; 11 positions agree with TRBD2. The CDR3 totals 16 residues. The trim removed 6 bases at V and 3 bases at J, leaving 7 bases unmatched. Looked up from germline, CDR1 is MNHEY and CDR2 is SMNVEV (reference sequence). This CDR3 is CASSRLAGTIYNEQFF. CDR3 sequence (DNA): TGTGCCAGCAGCCGACTAGCGGGAACGATCTACAATGAGCAGTTCTTC.

J is TRBJ2-3 and V is TRBV27; D unclear. CDR3 length: 12 amino acids. CDR1 is MNHEY, CDR2 SMNVEV, per germline (reference sequence). Trimming stripped 6 bases from V and 0 bases from J, with 4 bases between. CDR3 in amino acids: CASRTSTDTQYF. In DNA, the CDR3 is TGTGCCAGCAGAACTAGCACAGATACGCAGTATTTT.

The rearrangement links TRBV7-3 to TRBJ2-5; 8 bases map to TRBD1. The junction had 5 bases not matched to a gene; V was cut back by 5 bases and J by 6 bases. The germline gives CDR1 SGHTA, CDR2 FQGTGA. There are 13 residues in the CDR3. CDR3 sequence (DNA): TGTGCCAGCAGCGTCGACAGGGGAAAGACCCAGTACTTC. Residues: CASSVDRGKTQYF.

The chain links TRBV20-1 to TRBJ1-5, with a possible D match to TRBD1 (5 bases). The germline V gene has CDR1 DFQATT and CDR2 SNEGSKA (reference sequence). The CDR3 runs to 14 residues. With 3 bases removed from V and 0 bases from J, the gap between germline ends came to 9 bases. The CDR3 nucleotides read TGCAGTGCTAGTCGGGGGTATAGCAATCAGCCCCAGCATTTT. Translated, it gives CSASRGYSNQPQHF.